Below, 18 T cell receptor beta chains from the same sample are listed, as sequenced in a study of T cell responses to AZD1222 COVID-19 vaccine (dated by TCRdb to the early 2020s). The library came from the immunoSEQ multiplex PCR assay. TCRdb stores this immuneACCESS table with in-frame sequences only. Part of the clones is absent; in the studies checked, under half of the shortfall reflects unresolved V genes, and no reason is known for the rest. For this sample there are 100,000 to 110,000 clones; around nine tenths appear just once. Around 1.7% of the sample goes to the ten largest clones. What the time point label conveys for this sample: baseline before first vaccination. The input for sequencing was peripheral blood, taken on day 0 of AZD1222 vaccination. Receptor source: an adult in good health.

CDR3 bases: TGTGCCAGCAAAGGGACACCAGGTGGGAATCAGCCCCAGCATTTT. Its protein is CASKGTPGGNQPQHF. This chain uses TRBV6-5 with TRBJ1-5; the D gene is possibly TRBD1 (6 bases). V lost 7 bases and J lost 4, with 17 bases in between. The CDR3 loop spans 15 amino acids. Germline CDR1 MNHEY, CDR2 SVGAGI.

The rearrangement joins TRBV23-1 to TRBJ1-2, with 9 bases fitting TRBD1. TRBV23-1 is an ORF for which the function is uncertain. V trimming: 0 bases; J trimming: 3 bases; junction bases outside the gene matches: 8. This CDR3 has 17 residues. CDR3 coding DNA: TGCGCCAGCAGTCAATCGGGGACAGGGAAAACCTACTATGGCTACACCTTC. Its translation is CASSQSGTGKTYYGYTF.

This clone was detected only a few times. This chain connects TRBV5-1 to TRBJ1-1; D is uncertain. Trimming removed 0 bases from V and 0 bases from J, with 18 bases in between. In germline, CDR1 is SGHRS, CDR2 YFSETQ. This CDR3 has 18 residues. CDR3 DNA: TGCGCCAGCAGCTTGGCGTCCAATCGGCCAAAGATGAACACTGAAGCTTTCTTT. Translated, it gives CASSLASNRPKMNTEAFF.

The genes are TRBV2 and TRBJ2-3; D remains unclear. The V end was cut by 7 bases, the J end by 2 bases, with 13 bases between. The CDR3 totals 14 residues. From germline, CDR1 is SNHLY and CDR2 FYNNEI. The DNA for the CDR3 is TGTGCCAGCAACCTCCGCGGTTCCACAGATACGCAGTATTTT. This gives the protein CASNLRGSTDTQYF.

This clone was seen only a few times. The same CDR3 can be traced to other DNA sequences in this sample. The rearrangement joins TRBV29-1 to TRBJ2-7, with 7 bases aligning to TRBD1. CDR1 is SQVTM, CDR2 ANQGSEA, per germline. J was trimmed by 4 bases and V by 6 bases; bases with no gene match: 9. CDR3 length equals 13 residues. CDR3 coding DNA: TGCAGCGTGGGAACAGGGGAAGGTTACGAGCAGTACTTC. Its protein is CSVGTGEGYEQYF.

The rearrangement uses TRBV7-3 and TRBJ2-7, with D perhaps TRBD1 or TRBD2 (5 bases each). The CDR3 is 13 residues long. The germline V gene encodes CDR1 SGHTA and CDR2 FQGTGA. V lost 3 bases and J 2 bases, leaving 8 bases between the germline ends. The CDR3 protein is CASSFGGAYEQYF. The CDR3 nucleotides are TGTGCCAGCAGCTTTGGGGGTGCCTACGAGCAGTACTTC.

For the CDR3, the DNA is TGTGCCAGCAGTCCAAGGGACAACAATCAGCCCCAGCATTTT. Translating it yields CASSPRDNNQPQHF. The genes are TRBV27 and TRBJ1-5; tentatively, D is TRBD1 (6 bases). The V gene's germline CDR1 is MNHEY and CDR2 SMNVEV (reference sequence). This CDR3 is 14 amino acids long. Trimming pared 5 bases from V and 3 bases from J, leaving 11 bases between.

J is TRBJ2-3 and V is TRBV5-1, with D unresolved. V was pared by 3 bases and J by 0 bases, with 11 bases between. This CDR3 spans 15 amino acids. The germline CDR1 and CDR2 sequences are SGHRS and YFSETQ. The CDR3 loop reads CASSSGPFSTDTQYF. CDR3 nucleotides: TGCGCCAGCAGCTCCGGACCCTTTAGCACAGATACGCAGTATTTT. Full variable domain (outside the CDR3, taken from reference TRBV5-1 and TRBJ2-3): KAGVTQTPRYLIKTRGQQVTLSCSPISGHRSVSWYQQTPGQGLQFLFEYFSETQRNKGNFPGRFSGRQFSNSRSEMNVSTLELGDSALYLCASSSGPFSTDTQYFGPGTRLTVL.

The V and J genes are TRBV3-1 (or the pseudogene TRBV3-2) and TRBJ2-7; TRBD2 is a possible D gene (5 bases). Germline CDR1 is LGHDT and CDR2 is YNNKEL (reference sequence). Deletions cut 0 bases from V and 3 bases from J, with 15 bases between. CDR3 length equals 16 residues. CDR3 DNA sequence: TGTGCCAGCAGCCAAGAAGCTAGCCCTTTGATCTACGAGCAGTACTTC. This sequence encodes CASSQEASPLIYEQYF.

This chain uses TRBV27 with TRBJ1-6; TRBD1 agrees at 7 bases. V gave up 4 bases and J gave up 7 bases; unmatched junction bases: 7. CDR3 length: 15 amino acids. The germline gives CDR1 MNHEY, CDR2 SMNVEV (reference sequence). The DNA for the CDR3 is TGTGCCAGCAGTTGGACAGGAAAGACAAATTCACCCCTCCACTTT. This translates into CASSWTGKTNSPLHF.

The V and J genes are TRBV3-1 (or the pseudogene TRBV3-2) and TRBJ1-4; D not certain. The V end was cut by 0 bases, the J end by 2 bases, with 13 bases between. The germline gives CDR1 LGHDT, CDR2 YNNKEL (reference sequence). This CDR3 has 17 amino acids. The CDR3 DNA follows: TGTGCCAGCAGCCAAGATTCCGCGGGGTCTACTAATGAAAAACTGTTTTTT. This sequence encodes CASSQDSAGSTNEKLFF.

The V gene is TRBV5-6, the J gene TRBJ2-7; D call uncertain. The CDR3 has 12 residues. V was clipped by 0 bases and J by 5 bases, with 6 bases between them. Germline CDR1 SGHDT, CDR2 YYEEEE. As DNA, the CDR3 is TGTGCCAGCAGCTTGGAACCGAACGAGCAGTACTTC. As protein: CASSLEPNEQYF. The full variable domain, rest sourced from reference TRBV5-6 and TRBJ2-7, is DAGVTQSPTHLIKTRGQQVTLRCSPKSGHDTVSWYQQALGQGPQFIFQYYEEEERQRGNFPDRFSGHQFPNYSSELNVNALLLGDSALYLCASSLEPNEQYFGPGTRLTVT.

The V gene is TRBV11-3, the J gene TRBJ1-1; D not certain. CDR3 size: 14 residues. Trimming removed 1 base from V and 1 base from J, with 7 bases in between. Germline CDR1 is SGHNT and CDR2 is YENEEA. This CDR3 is CASSLGPGNTEAFF. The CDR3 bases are TGTGCCAGCAGCTTAGGCCCAGGGAACACTGAAGCTTTCTTT.

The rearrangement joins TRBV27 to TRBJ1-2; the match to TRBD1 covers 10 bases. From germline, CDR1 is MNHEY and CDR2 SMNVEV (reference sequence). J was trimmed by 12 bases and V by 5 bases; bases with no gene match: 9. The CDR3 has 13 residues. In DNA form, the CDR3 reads TGTGCCAGCAGTGAAGACAGGGGGCTCACTCACACCTTC. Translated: CASSEDRGLTHTF.

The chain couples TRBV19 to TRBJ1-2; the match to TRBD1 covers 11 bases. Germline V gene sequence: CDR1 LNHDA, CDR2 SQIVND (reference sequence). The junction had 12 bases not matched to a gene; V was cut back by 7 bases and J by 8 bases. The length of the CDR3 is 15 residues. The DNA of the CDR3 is TGTGCCAGTATTGGGACAGGGGGAATTGCGGGAGGCTACACCTTC. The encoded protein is CASIGTGGIAGGYTF.

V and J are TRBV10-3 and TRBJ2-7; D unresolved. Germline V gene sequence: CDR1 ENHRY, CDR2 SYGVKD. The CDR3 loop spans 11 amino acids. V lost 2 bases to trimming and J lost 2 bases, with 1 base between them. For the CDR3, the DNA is TGTGCCATCAGTGAGGCCTACGAGCAGTACTTC. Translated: CAISEAYEQYF.

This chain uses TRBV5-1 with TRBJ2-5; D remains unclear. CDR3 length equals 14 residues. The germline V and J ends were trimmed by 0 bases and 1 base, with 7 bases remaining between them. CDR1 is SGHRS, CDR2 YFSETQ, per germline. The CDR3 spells CASSLDRTQETQYF. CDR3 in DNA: TGCGCCAGCAGCTTGGACAGAACCCAAGAGACCCAGTACTTC.

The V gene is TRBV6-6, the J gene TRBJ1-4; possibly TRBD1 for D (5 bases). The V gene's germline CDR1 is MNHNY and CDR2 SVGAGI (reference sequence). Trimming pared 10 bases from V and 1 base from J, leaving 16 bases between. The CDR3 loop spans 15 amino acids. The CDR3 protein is CATSPVRGTNEKLFF. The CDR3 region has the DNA TGTGCCACCTCGCCCGTAAGGGGAACTAATGAAAAACTGTTTTTT.